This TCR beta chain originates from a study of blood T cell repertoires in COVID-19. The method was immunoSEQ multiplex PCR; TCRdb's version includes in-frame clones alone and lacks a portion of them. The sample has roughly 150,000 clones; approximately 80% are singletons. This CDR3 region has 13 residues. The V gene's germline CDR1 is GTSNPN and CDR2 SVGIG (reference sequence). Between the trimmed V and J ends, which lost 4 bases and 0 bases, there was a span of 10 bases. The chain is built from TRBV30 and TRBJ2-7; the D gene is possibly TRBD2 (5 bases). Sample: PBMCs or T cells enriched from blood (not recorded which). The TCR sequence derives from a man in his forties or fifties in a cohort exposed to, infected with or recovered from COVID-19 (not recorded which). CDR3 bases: TGTGCCTGGACCAACGGGGTCTCCTACGAGCAGTACTTC. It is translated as CAWTNGVSYEQYF.